A selection of T cell receptor beta chains follows, all from one sample in a study of shared clonotypes between healthy human individuals. The assay was immunoSEQ multiplex PCR, and TCRdb's table has in-frame clones only and misses some. The sample comprises about 980,000 clones, less than 85% of which are singletons, and over 1.3% rests with the top ten. The specimen was memory CD4+ T cells sorted from blood. The source is a man aged 18 to 35 in good health. Each CDR3 is given with its conserved first and last residue. The order of the fields is V gene, J gene, D gene, clone size, CDR3 protein, CDR3 DNA. The D gene is left open where the match is weak. The size of a clone is reported for some rows only, either as once, few or many, or as a class for expanded clones.

V: TRBV5-1
J: TRBJ2-2
D: TRBD2
size: once
CDR3: CASSLLTSLNTGELFF
DNA: TGCGCCAGCAGCCTCTTGACTAGCCTGAACACCGGGGAGCTGTTTTTT

V: TRBV14
J: TRBJ1-5
D: -
size: -
CDR3: CASSPQGANQPQHF
DNA: TGTGCCAGCAGCCCCCAAGGGGCGAATCAGCCCCAGCATTTT

V: TRBV7-6
J: TRBJ2-5
D: -
size: -
CDR3: CASSPGGGMFPNIQYF
DNA: TGTGCCAGCAGCCCAGGGGGGGGGATGTTTCCTAATATCCAGTACTTC

V: TRBV2
J: TRBJ1-4
D: -
size: -
CDR3: CASRRGTDEKLFF
DNA: TGTGCCAGCAGACGGGGCACGGATGAAAAACTGTTTTTT

V: TRBV19
J: TRBJ2-2
D: -
size: many
CDR3: CASSIPRINTGELFF
DNA: TGTGCCAGTAGTATTCCTAGGATCAACACCGGGGAGCTGTTTTTT

V: TRBV7-2
J: TRBJ1-4
D: -
size: -
CDR3: CASSLVGRVGEKLFF
DNA: TGTGCCAGCAGCTTAGTCGGCAGGGTTGGTGAAAAACTGTTTTTT

V: TRBV27
J: TRBJ1-1
D: -
size: -
CDR3: CASSSYTEAFF
DNA: TGTGCCAGCAGTTCATACACTGAAGCTTTCTTT

V: TRBV29-1
J: TRBJ1-2
D: TRBD1
size: few
CDR3: CSVWTGGGYGYTF
DNA: TGCAGCGTGTGGACAGGGGGAGGGTATGGCTACACCTTC

V: TRBV25-1
J: TRBJ1-6
D: -
size: -
CDR3: CASSELEGSSYNSPLHF
DNA: TGTGCCAGCAGTGAATTGGAGGGAAGTTCCTATAATTCACCCCTCCACTTT

V: TRBV18
J: TRBJ2-7
D: TRBD1
size: -
CDR3: CASSPQGARNEQYF
DNA: TGTGCCAGCTCGCCTCAGGGGGCGAGGAACGAGCAGTACTTC

V: TRBV9
J: TRBJ1-6
D: TRBD1
size: -
CDR3: CASASGTGDSPLHF
DNA: TGTGCCAGCGCGTCAGGGACAGGGGATTCACCCCTCCACTTT

V: TRBV5-1
J: TRBJ1-6
D: TRBD1
size: -
CDR3: CASSPDRAGNSPLHF
DNA: TGCGCCAGCAGCCCCGACAGGGCCGGTAATTCACCCCTCCACTTT

V: TRBV6-1
J: TRBJ2-7
D: -
size: -
CDR3: CASSDRVTGRYEQYF
DNA: TGTGCCAGCAGTGACCGAGTAACAGGGAGGTACGAGCAGTACTTC